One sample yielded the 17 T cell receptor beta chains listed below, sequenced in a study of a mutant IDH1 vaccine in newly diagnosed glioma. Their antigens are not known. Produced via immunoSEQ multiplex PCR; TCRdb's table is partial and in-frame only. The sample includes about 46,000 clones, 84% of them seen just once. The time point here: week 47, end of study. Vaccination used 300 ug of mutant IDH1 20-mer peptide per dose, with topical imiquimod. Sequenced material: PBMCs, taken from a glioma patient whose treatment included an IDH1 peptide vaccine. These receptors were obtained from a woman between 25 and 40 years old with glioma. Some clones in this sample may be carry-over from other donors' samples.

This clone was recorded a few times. The CDR3 here is CAWSVNEQFF. As DNA, the CDR3 is TGTGCCTGGAGTGTCAATGAGCAGTTCTTC. J is TRBJ2-1 and V is TRBV30; D gene uncertain. The germline gives CDR1 GTSNPN, CDR2 SVGIG (reference sequence). CDR3 length: 10 amino acids. V dropped 0 bases and J dropped 6 bases, with 0 bases sitting between them.

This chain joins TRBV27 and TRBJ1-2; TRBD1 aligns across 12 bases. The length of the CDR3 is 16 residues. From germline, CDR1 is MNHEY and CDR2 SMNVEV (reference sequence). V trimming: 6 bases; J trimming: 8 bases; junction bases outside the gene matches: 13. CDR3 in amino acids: CASRGTGGFYEGGYTF. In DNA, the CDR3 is TGTGCCAGCAGGGGGACAGGGGGCTTTTACGAGGGAGGCTACACCTTC.

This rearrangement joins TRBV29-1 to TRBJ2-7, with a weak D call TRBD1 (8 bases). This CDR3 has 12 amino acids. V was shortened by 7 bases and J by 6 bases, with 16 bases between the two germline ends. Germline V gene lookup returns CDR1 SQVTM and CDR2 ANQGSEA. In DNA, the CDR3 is TGCAGCGGCAGGGGGCCGGGGGGCGAGCAGTACTTC. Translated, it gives CSGRGPGGEQYF.

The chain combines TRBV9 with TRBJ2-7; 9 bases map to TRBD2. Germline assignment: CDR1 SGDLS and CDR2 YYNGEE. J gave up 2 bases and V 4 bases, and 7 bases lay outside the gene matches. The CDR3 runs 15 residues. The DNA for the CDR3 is TGTGCCAGCAGCCCCCGACTAGCGGCCCCCTACGAGCAGTACTTC. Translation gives CASSPRLAAPYEQYF.

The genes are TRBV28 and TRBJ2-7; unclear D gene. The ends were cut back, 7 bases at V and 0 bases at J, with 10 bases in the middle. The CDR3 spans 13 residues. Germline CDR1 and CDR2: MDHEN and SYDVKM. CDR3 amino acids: CASTPGSSYEQYF. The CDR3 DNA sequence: TGTGCCAGCACCCCAGGTAGCTCCTACGAGCAGTACTTC.

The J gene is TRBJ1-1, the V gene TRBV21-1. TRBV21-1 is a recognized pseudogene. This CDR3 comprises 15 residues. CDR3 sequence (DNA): TGTGCCAGCAGCAAAAATGGAGCCTACCACACTGAAGCTTTCTTT. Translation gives CASSKNGAYHTEAFF.

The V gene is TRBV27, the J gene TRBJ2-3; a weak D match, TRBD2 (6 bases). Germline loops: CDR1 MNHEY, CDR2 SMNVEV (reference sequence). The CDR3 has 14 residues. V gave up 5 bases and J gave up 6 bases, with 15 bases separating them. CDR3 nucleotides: TGTGCCAGCAGTATAACTAGCTTTCGGGATACGCAGTATTTT. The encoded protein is CASSITSFRDTQYF.

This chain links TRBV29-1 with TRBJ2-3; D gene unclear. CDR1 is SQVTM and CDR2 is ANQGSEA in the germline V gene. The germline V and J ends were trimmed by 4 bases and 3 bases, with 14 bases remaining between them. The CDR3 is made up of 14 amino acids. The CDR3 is CSVGQLLITDTQYF. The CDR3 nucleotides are TGCAGCGTTGGTCAGTTGTTGATTACAGATACGCAGTATTTT.

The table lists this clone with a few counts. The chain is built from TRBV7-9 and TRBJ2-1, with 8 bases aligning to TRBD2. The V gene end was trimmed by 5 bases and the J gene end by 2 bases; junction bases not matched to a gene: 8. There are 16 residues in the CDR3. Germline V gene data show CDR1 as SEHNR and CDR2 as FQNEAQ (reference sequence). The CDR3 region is CASSLQSGSPYNEQFF. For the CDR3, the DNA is TGTGCCAGCAGCCTCCAAAGCGGGAGTCCCTACAATGAGCAGTTCTTC.

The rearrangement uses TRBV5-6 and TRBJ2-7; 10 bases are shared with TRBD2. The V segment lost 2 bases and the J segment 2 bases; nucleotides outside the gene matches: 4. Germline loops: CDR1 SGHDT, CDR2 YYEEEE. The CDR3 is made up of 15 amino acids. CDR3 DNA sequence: TGTGCCAGCAGCTTCGCTAGCGGGGGCGCCTACGAGCAGTACTTC. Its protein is CASSFASGGAYEQYF.

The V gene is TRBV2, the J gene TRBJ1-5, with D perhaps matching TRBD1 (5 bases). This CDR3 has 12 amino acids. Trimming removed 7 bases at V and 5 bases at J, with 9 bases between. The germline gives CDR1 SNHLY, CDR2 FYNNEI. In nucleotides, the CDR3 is TGTGCCAGCAAGACAGCAGATCAGCCCCAGCATTTT. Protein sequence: CASKTADQPQHF.

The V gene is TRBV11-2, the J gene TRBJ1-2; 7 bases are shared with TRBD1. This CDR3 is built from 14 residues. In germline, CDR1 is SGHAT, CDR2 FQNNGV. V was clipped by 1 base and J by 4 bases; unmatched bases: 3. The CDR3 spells CASSLGGQIYGYTF. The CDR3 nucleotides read TGTGCCAGCAGCTTAGGGGGACAGATCTATGGCTACACCTTC.

This chain's CDR3 is CASSSYRGVGNEQFF. The CDR3 coding sequence is TGTGCCAGCAGTTCCTACAGGGGTGTAGGCAATGAGCAGTTCTTC. The chain carries TRBV28 and TRBJ2-1; 7 nucleotides line up with TRBD1. This CDR3 region has 15 residues. V gave up 4 bases and J gave up 6 bases; unmatched junction bases: 9. CDR1 MDHEN and CDR2 SYDVKM come from the germline V gene.

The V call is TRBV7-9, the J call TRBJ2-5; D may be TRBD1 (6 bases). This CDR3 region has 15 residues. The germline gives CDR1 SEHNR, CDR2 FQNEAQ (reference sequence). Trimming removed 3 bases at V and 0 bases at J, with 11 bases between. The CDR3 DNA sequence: TGTGCCAGCAGCTTTGCGGACAGCAACCAAGAGACCCAGTACTTC. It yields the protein CASSFADSNQETQYF.

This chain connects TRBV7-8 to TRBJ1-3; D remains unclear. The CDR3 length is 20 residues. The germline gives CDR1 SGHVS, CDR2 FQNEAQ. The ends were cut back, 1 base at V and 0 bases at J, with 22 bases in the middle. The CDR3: CASSLDGQVHLLTSGNTIYF. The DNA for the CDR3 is TGTGCCAGCAGCTTAGATGGTCAGGTTCACCTCTTGACCTCTGGAAACACCATATATTTT.

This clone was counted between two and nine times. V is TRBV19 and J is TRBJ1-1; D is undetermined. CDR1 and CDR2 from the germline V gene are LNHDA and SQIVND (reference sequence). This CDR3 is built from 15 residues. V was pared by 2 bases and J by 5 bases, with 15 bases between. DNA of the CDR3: TGTGCCAGTAGTATATTCTCTTCGAGGTGGACTGAAGCTTTCTTT. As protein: CASSIFSSRWTEAFF.

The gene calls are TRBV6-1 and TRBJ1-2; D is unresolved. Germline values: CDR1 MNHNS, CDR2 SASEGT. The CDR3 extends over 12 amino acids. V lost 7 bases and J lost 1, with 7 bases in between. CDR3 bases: TGTGCCAGCAAGTGGGTTAACTATGGCTACACCTTC. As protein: CASKWVNYGYTF.